A single sample is the source of the 22 T cell receptor beta chains below, sequenced in a study of cytomegalovirus exposure and HLA in healthy donors. Sequencing was performed with immunoSEQ multiplex PCR; in TCRdb, only in-frame clones are kept and a portion is missing. The data show more than 120,000 clones, around nine tenths seen once. The sample comprised PBMCs. The receptors come from a man aged 18 to 30 in good health and CMV-seropositive.

The chain recombines TRBV19 with TRBJ2-7; weak D call: TRBD2 (5 bases). The CDR3 loop spans 16 amino acids. Germline assignment: CDR1 LNHDA and CDR2 SQIVND (reference sequence). Trimming left V 3 bases short and J 2 bases short, with 17 bases between. CDR3 residues: CASSIRGPLPPYEQYF. The DNA of the CDR3 is TGTGCCAGTAGTATTCGCGGGCCCTTACCCCCCTACGAGCAGTACTTC.

For the CDR3, the DNA is TGTGCCAGCAGCTTGGCTGCGGATACGCAGTATTTT. Amino acids: CASSLAADTQYF. The J gene is TRBJ2-3, the V gene TRBV5-4; D unresolved. Trimming took 0 bases from V and 6 from J, leaving 5 bases between them. CDR1 is SGHNT, CDR2 YYREEE, per germline (reference sequence). This CDR3 has 12 residues.

The chain joins TRBV5-1 to TRBJ2-1; 11 bases map to TRBD1. The CDR3 spans 15 residues. Germline lookup yields CDR1 SGHRS and CDR2 YFSETQ. With V trimmed by 4 bases and J by 2 bases, 2 bases remained unmatched. The CDR3 region is CASSVDRGPYNEQFF. For the CDR3, the DNA is TGCGCCAGCAGCGTGGACAGGGGGCCCTACAATGAGCAGTTCTTC.

V usage is TRBV14 and J usage is TRBJ2-3, with D possibly TRBD2 on 6 matching bases. The germline CDR1 and CDR2 sequences are SGHDN and FVKESK. This CDR3 comprises 17 residues. The V gene lost 2 bases and the J gene lost 0 bases, with 15 bases spanning the gap. CDR3 coding DNA: TGTGCCAGCAGCCAACTGATAGCGGCGGGAAGCACAGATACGCAGTATTTT. As protein: CASSQLIAAGSTDTQYF.

The V call is TRBV12-5, the J call TRBJ2-7; 12 bases fit TRBD2. The CDR3 contains 17 residues. Per germline, CDR1 LGHNT and CDR2 FRNRAP. The junction had 9 bases not matched to a gene; V was cut back by 2 bases and J by 4 bases. The CDR3 DNA sequence: TGTGCTAGTGGTTTGAGGCTAGCGGGAGGGCCCCGGTACGAGCAGTACTTC. Residues: CASGLRLAGGPRYEQYF.

The rearrangement links TRBV6-1 to TRBJ2-7, with D uncertain. Trimming stripped 3 bases from V and 4 bases from J, with 13 bases between. The V gene's germline CDR1 is MNHNS and CDR2 SASEGT. The CDR3 extends over 14 amino acids. The CDR3: CASSETRFRYEQYF. The CDR3 DNA follows: TGTGCCAGCAGTGAGACCAGGTTTAGGTACGAGCAGTACTTC.

The V gene is TRBV6-4, the J gene TRBJ2-3; 8 positions match TRBD2. The germline V gene has CDR1 MRHNA and CDR2 SNTAGT. V lost 6 bases to trimming and J lost 4 bases; unmatched junction nucleotides: 9. The CDR3 is made up of 15 amino acids. CDR3 coding DNA: TGTGCCAGCAGACCCGTTAGCGGGATGTCAGATACGCAGTATTTT. Translated: CASRPVSGMSDTQYF.

The CDR3 DNA sequence: TGTGCCAGCACCCCAGGACAGGGGGATTACAATGAGCAGTTCTTC. Amino acid sequence: CASTPGQGDYNEQFF. The chain uses TRBV11-1 and TRBJ2-1, with TRBD1 identical over 10 bases. This CDR3 has 15 residues. Germline CDR1 is SGHAT and CDR2 is FQDESV (reference sequence). The J segment lost 4 bases and the V segment lost 7 bases, leaving 7 bases of the junction unmatched.

The chain carries TRBV30 and TRBJ2-2; a possible D gene is TRBD2 (6 bases). The ends were cut back, 4 bases at V and 6 bases at J, with 18 bases in the middle. Germline assignment: CDR1 GTSNPN and CDR2 SVGIG (reference sequence). The CDR3 loop spans 15 amino acids. CDR3 in amino acids: CAWNQAGMDAGELFF. The CDR3 DNA sequence: TGTGCCTGGAATCAGGCGGGGATGGACGCCGGGGAGCTGTTTTTT.

This clone came up once. The gene calls are TRBV7-7 and TRBJ2-6, with 7 bases matching TRBD2. Germline CDR1 and CDR2: SSHAT and FNYEAQ (reference sequence). Trimming removed 5 bases from V and 4 bases from J; junction bases left unmatched: 5. The CDR3 is 15 residues long. The CDR3 nucleotides are TGTGCCAGCAGCCCCGGGGGGAACGGGGCCAACGTCCTGACTTTC. Translating it yields CASSPGGNGANVLTF.

The chain has TRBV28 and TRBJ2-7; D perhaps matches TRBD1 (6 bases). CDR1 is MDHEN, CDR2 SYDVKM, per germline. The CDR3 has 12 residues. V lost 6 bases to trimming and J lost 4 bases, with 10 bases between them. The CDR3 bases are TGTGCCAGCAGACCCCAGGGGTACGAGCAGTACTTC. Amino acids: CASRPQGYEQYF. Variable domain in full (rest from reference TRBV28 and TRBJ2-7): DVKVTQSSRYLVKRTGEKVFLECVQDMDHENMFWYRQDPGLGLRLIYFSYDVKMKEKGDIPEGYSVSREKKERFSLILESASTNQTSMYLCASRPQGYEQYFGPGTRLTVT.

The chain carries TRBV27 and TRBJ2-7, with D possibly matching TRBD2 (7 bases). Germline values: CDR1 MNHEY, CDR2 SMNVEV (reference sequence). The CDR3 consists of 16 residues. V lost 0 bases to trimming and J lost 2 bases, with 14 bases between them. Here the CDR3 DNA reads TGTGCCAGCAGTTTATCGTGGGGAGGGGGGGCCTACGAGCAGTACTTC. It yields the protein CASSLSWGGGAYEQYF.

The chain links TRBV5-6 to TRBJ2-5, with 15 bases that match TRBD2. V gave up 2 bases and J gave up 0 bases; unmatched junction bases: 5. Germline lookup yields CDR1 SGHDT and CDR2 YYEEEE. The CDR3 runs 18 residues. Here the CDR3 reads CASSFPGLAGGHQETQYF. The CDR3 DNA sequence: TGTGCCAGCAGCTTCCCGGGACTAGCGGGGGGCCACCAAGAGACCCAGTACTTC. Combining the CDR3 with reference TRBV5-6 and TRBJ2-5 gives the whole variable domain DAGVTQSPTHLIKTRGQQVTLRCSPKSGHDTVSWYQQALGQGPQFIFQYYEEEERQRGNFPDRFSGHQFPNYSSELNVNALLLGDSALYLCASSFPGLAGGHQETQYFGPGTRLLVL.

The chain couples TRBV15 to TRBJ2-5, with D tentatively TRBD2 (5 bases). The germline V gene encodes CDR1 LNHNV and CDR2 YYDKDF (reference sequence). V was pared by 1 base and J by 2 bases, with 11 bases between. This CDR3 region has 15 residues. CDR3 sequence reads: CATSRVRVEQETQYF. CDR3 nucleotides: TGTGCCACCAGCAGAGTGAGGGTAGAGCAAGAGACCCAGTACTTC.

The rearrangement uses TRBV29-1 and TRBJ2-6; D remains unclear. Germline loops: CDR1 SQVTM, CDR2 ANQGSEA. V was shortened by 4 bases and J by 0 bases, with 4 bases between the two germline ends. The CDR3 contains 13 residues. CDR3 nucleotides: TGCAGCGTTGTATCCTCTGGGGCCAACGTCCTGACTTTC. Its protein product is CSVVSSGANVLTF.

The J gene is TRBJ2-7, the V gene TRBV5-5; D possibly corresponds to TRBD2 (5 bases). Germline V gene sequence: CDR1 SGHKS, CDR2 YYEKEE (reference sequence). The CDR3 has 13 residues. V was shortened by 4 bases and J by 5 bases, with 13 bases between the two germline ends. The CDR3 DNA follows: TGTGCCAGCAGCGGGTACCCGAGGGACGAGCAGTACTTC. Its protein is CASSGYPRDEQYF.

The chain links TRBV7-9 to TRBJ2-3; 8 bases agree with TRBD1. CDR1 is SEHNR, CDR2 FQNEAQ, per germline (reference sequence). The CDR3 covers 12 residues. V lost 3 bases and J lost 13; bases outside the gene matches: 6. The CDR3 DNA is TGTGCCAGCAGCTTGACCGGACAGGGAGAGTATTTT. Protein: CASSLTGQGEYF.

The chain employs TRBV6-6 and TRBJ1-1; tentative D call: TRBD1 (5 bases). The CDR3 runs to 15 residues. The germline CDR1 and CDR2 sequences are MNHNY and SVGAGI (reference sequence). Deletions cut 2 bases from V and 0 bases from J, with 10 bases between. CDR3 in DNA: TGTGCCAGCAGTTACCAATCGGGGGTGAACACTGAAGCTTTCTTT. Its translation: CASSYQSGVNTEAFF.

This sequence joins TRBV27 and TRBJ2-7; 7 positions match TRBD1. Germline trimming cut 0 bases from V and 4 bases from J; bases unmatched to any gene: 6. Germline values: CDR1 MNHEY, CDR2 SMNVEV (reference sequence). The CDR3 loop spans 15 amino acids. Written as DNA, the CDR3 is TGTGCCAGCAGTTTATCTTACAGGGGATTTTACGAGCAGTACTTC. It codes for CASSLSYRGFYEQYF.

Here the CDR3 reads CASSQGGLGHNYGYTF. Written as DNA, the CDR3 is TGTGCCAGCAGCCAAGGGGGCCTTGGACACAACTATGGCTACACCTTC. The rearrangement uses TRBV14 and TRBJ1-2; a possible D gene is TRBD1 (5 bases). Trimming cost V 1 base and J 2 bases, with 14 bases left between them. CDR1 and CDR2 (germline): SGHDN, FVKESK. This CDR3 comprises 16 residues.

This chain links TRBV4-1 with TRBJ2-5; possibly TRBD1 for D (5 bases). This CDR3 region has 15 residues. Germline V lookup: CDR1 MGHRA, CDR2 YSYEKL. The ends were cut back, 1 base at V and 5 bases at J, with 14 bases in the middle. The CDR3 sequence: CASSQGGVFRETQYF. The CDR3 DNA is TGCGCCAGCAGCCAAGGGGGCGTTTTCAGGGAGACCCAGTACTTC.

The DNA for the CDR3 is TGTGCCAGCAGTCGGACAGGAATAGGCCAGCCCCAGCATTTT. Residues: CASSRTGIGQPQHF. The V call is TRBV2, the J call TRBJ1-5, with 7 nucleotides matching TRBD1. In germline, CDR1 is SNHLY, CDR2 FYNNEI. The V gene end was trimmed by 5 bases and the J gene end by 7 bases; junction bases not matched to a gene: 8. The CDR3 loop spans 14 amino acids.